This T cell receptor beta chain is drawn from a study of cytomegalovirus exposure and HLA in healthy donors. PCR involved 60 Vbeta and 13 Jbeta primers. Method: immunoSEQ multiplex PCR; TCRdb's copy keeps in-frame clones and lacks some. Counted here are around 110,000 clones, around 81% occurring once; the ten biggest clones make up roughly 3.9%. Overall study results and limits: What TCR beta sequences reportedly achieved was accurate prediction of HLA-A and HLA-B alleles in most subjects. A later analysis linked a missense DCLRE1C variant to TCR beta V- and J-gene trimming. DRB1 showed the most TCR associations and HLA-C the fewest in a later analysis, as rates varied by HLA locus. Productive status was seen about 90% or about 30% of the time for most TCR beta V segments in an earlier analysis.

Concerning this clone: Antigen: not known.

Between the trimmed V and J ends, which lost 1 base and 0 bases, there was a span of 7 bases. The CDR3 has 15 amino acids. CDR1 is MGHRA, CDR2 YSYEKL, per germline. What was sequenced was PBMCs. The J gene is TRBJ2-4, the V gene TRBV4-1; possible D gene TRBD2, 5 bases. The sequence was obtained from a woman aged 25 to 45 in good health and CMV-seronegative. CDR3 DNA: TGCGCCAGCAGCCAAGTCGCGGGAGCCAAAAACATTCAGTACTTC. Its protein product is CASSQVAGAKNIQYF.